This TCR beta chain was sequenced during a study of PD-L1 blockade in urothelial cancer. Time point of the sample: pretreatment peripheral blood. The data were produced by immunoSEQ multiplex PCR, yet TCRdb's version contains in-frame clones alone and is incomplete. The sample carries approximately 19,000 clones, 75% to 90% recorded once. This specimen consisted of PBMCs, obtained around atezolizumab (anti-PD-L1) treatment. This clonotype originated in a man in his 70s with urothelial cancer.

The CDR3 sequence: CASSLTGANYGYTF. The CDR3 DNA follows: TGCGCCAGCAGCCTGACAGGAGCTAACTATGGCTACACCTTC. The chain combines TRBV4-1 with TRBJ1-2, with D perhaps matching TRBD1 (6 bases). This CDR3 is built from 14 residues. Germline loops: CDR1 MGHRA, CDR2 YSYEKL. The V end was cut by 4 bases, the J end by 0 bases, with 9 bases between.